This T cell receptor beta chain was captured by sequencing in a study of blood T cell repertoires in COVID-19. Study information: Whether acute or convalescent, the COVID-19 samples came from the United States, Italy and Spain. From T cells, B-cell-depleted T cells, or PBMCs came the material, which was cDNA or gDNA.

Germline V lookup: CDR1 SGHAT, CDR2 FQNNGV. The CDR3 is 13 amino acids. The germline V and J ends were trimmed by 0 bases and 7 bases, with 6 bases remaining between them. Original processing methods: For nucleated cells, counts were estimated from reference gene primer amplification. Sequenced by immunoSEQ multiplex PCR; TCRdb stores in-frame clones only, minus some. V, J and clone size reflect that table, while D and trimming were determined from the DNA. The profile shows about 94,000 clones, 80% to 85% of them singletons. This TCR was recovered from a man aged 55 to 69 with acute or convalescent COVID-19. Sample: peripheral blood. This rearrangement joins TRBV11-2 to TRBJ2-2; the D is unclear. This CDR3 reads CASSLESSGELFF. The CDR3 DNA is TGTGCCAGCAGCTTAGAGAGTAGCGGGGAGCTGTTTTTT.